The 32 T cell receptor beta chains presented below share a single source sample, sequenced in a study of long-term antiretroviral therapy in people with HIV. Assay version v3.0 of immunoSEQ was used, and it was run at survey level. Clones were sequenced by immunoSEQ multiplex PCR, and TCRdb holds only the in-frame ones, with some missing. The repertoire has some 26,000 clones, 75% to 90% of them found once; the top ten carry roughly 15%. This specimen was unsorted PBMCs, taken 2.9 years after starting antiretroviral therapy. These receptors were collected from a man aged 50-60 years with HIV.

The chain recombines TRBV10-2 with TRBJ1-2; D uncertain. The V end lost 3 bases, the J end lost 5 bases, and 10 bases lay between the germline ends. The CDR3 totals 13 residues. Germline-derived CDR1 and CDR2 are WSHSY and SAAADI. The CDR3 DNA follows: TGCGCCAGCAGTGACGACGGCCAATATGGCTACACCTTC. This encodes CASSDDGQYGYTF.

The chain carries TRBV19 and TRBJ1-5; the D gene is possibly TRBD1 (5 bases). CDR1 is LNHDA and CDR2 is SQIVND in the germline V gene (reference sequence). Trimming pared 6 bases from V and 0 bases from J, leaving 12 bases between. The CDR3 loop spans 15 amino acids. This CDR3 is CASRTGSLSNQPQHF. Written as DNA, the CDR3 is TGTGCCAGTAGAACAGGTTCCCTTAGCAATCAGCCCCAGCATTTT.

The V gene is TRBV19, the J gene TRBJ1-2; 8 bases agree with TRBD1. V gave up 4 bases and J gave up 3 bases; unmatched junction bases: 4. The CDR3 is 14 amino acids. Per the germline V gene, CDR1 is LNHDA and CDR2 is SQIVND (reference sequence). CDR3 DNA: TGTGCCAGTAGTACAGGGGGCAACGACTATGGCTACACCTTC. It codes for CASSTGGNDYGYTF. The full variable domain, rest sourced from reference TRBV19 and TRBJ1-2, is DGGITQSPKYLFRKEGQNVTLSCEQNLNHDAMYWYRQDPGQGLRLIYYSQIVNDFQKGDIAEGYSVSREKKESFPLTVTSAQKNPTAFYLCASSTGGNDYGYTFGSGTRLTVV.

This CDR3 is CASSQDPPPRGEQFF. In nucleotides, the CDR3 is TGTGCCAGCAGCCAAGATCCTCCACCAAGGGGTGAGCAGTTCTTC. The chain recombines TRBV14 with TRBJ2-1; D is perhaps TRBD1 (5 bases). Trimming took 0 bases from V and 9 from J, leaving 15 bases between them. Germline CDR1 is SGHDN and CDR2 is FVKESK. The CDR3 runs 15 residues.

This clone was recorded a few times. V gene TRBV6-6 combines with J gene TRBJ1-2; D remains unclear. The CDR3 runs 14 residues. V lost 7 bases to trimming and J lost 2 bases, with 14 bases between them. Germline assignment: CDR1 MNHNY and CDR2 SVGAGI (reference sequence). The CDR3 coding sequence is TGTGCCAGCACCCAAGCGGAGCAGAACTATGGCTACACCTTC. Translation: CASTQAEQNYGYTF.

V usage is TRBV6-5 and J usage is TRBJ2-7, with 10 bases that match TRBD1. The CDR3 consists of 14 residues. The V segment lost 0 bases and the J segment 7 bases; nucleotides outside the gene matches: 3. Germline loops: CDR1 MNHEY, CDR2 SVGAGI. The CDR3 nucleotides read TGTGCCAGCAGTTACTCTGGGACAGGGGATGAGCAGTACTTC. Amino acid sequence: CASSYSGTGDEQYF.

The V and J genes are TRBV4-1 and TRBJ2-2; the D gene is possibly TRBD1 (6 bases). Germline V gene lookup returns CDR1 MGHRA and CDR2 YSYEKL. The CDR3 has 17 amino acids. V lost 2 bases to trimming and J lost 6 bases, with 19 bases between them. CDR3 bases: TGCGCCAGCAGCCAACTCATGGGGGCAGGGGAAGCCGGGGAGCTGTTTTTT. Translated, it gives CASSQLMGAGEAGELFF.

This clone was detected a few times. This chain joins TRBV18 and TRBJ2-7; 9 nucleotides match TRBD1. V dropped 4 bases and J dropped 3; count of bases not matched to a gene: 4. The CDR3 totals 14 residues. Germline loops: CDR1 KGHSH, CDR2 LQKENI. The CDR3 reads CASSLGQGRYEQYF. CDR3 DNA: TGTGCCAGCTCACTTGGACAGGGGCGCTACGAGCAGTACTTC.

The chain combines TRBV10-3 with TRBJ2-2; 7 bases map to TRBD2. V dropped 11 bases and J dropped 5; count of bases not matched to a gene: 11. This CDR3 comprises 14 residues. Looked up from germline, CDR1 is ENHRY and CDR2 is SYGVKD. The CDR3 DNA sequence: TGTGCCCCCGGGAGGAAAACGAGAACCGGGGAGCTGTTTTTT. Translated: CAPGRKTRTGELFF.

V gene TRBV7-2 combines with J gene TRBJ1-4; 10 bases align to TRBD1. The CDR3 loop spans 15 amino acids. Trimming removed 3 bases from V and 10 bases from J; junction bases left unmatched: 8. The germline V gene encodes CDR1 SGHTA and CDR2 FQGNSA. The CDR3 region has the DNA TGTGCCAGCAGCTTCGGGACAGGGGACGGTTTAAAACTGTTTTTT. Translating gives CASSFGTGDGLKLFF.

The chain has TRBV9 and TRBJ1-1; 8 bases fit TRBD1. Unmatched junction bases numbered 7, after V lost 0 bases and J lost 0 bases. Germline V gene data show CDR1 as SGDLS and CDR2 as YYNGEE. The CDR3 spans 17 residues. The CDR3 here is CASSVGGTGALNTEAFF. The CDR3, as DNA: TGTGCCAGCAGCGTAGGGGGGACAGGCGCCTTGAACACTGAAGCTTTCTTT.

V is TRBV14 and J is TRBJ1-3; unclear D gene. The CDR3 covers 14 residues. Germline CDR1 SGHDN, CDR2 FVKESK. V was pared by 2 bases and J by 0 bases, with 5 bases between. The CDR3 sequence is CASSQRYSGNTIYF. DNA of the CDR3: TGTGCCAGCAGCCAACGCTACTCTGGAAACACCATATATTTT.

The chain has TRBV21-1 and TRBJ2-7. TRBV21-1 is a pseudogene locus. The CDR3 is 16 amino acids. The CDR3 protein is CASSKGQGTSDYEQYF. CDR3 coding DNA: TGTGCCAGCAGCAAAGGGCAGGGGACTTCCGACTACGAGCAGTACTTC.

V gene TRBV7-9 combines with J gene TRBJ1-6; D perhaps matches TRBD1 (6 bases). Germline V gene data show CDR1 as SEHNR and CDR2 as FQNEAQ (reference sequence). The germline V and J ends were trimmed by 1 base and 7 bases, with 8 bases remaining between them. The CDR3 has 14 residues. In DNA, the CDR3 is TGTGCCAGCAGCTTAGAGGGGACAAATTCACCCCTCCACTTT. Protein product: CASSLEGTNSPLHF.

The CDR3 sequence: CASSRGRIDQPQHF. The CDR3 DNA reads as TGTGCCAGCTCACGGGGACGGATCGATCAGCCCCAGCATTTT. The chain employs TRBV18 and TRBJ1-5; maybe TRBD1 (5 bases). Per the germline V gene, CDR1 is KGHSH and CDR2 is LQKENI. The CDR3 consists of 14 residues. V was shortened by 4 bases and J by 5 bases, with 12 bases between the two germline ends.

The rearrangement joins TRBV6-5 to TRBJ2-7, with no clear D. CDR1 and CDR2 from the germline V gene are MNHEY and SVGAGI. CDR3 length: 11 amino acids. The V end was cut by 8 bases, the J end by 3 bases, with 8 bases between. The CDR3: CASSSFYEQYF. The CDR3 nucleotides are TGTGCCAGCTCCTCTTTCTACGAGCAGTACTTC.

The gene calls are TRBV2 and TRBJ2-3; D remains unclear. This CDR3 has 18 amino acids. Germline V gene lookup returns CDR1 SNHLY and CDR2 FYNNEI. The V gene lost 3 bases and the J gene lost 2 bases, with 21 bases spanning the gap. The CDR3, as DNA: TGTGCCAGCAGTGACCCAACCGAACAGTTTCCGGACACAGATACGCAGTATTTT. It yields the protein CASSDPTEQFPDTDTQYF. The complete variable domain, with remaining parts taken from reference TRBV2 and TRBJ2-3, reads EPEVTQTPSHQVTQMGQEVILRCVPISNHLYFYWYRQILGQKVEFLVSFYNNEISEKSEIFDDQFSVERPDGSNFTLKIRSTKLEDSAMYFCASSDPTEQFPDTDTQYFGPGTRLTVL.

This clone was recorded a few times. The V and J genes are TRBV11-1 and TRBJ2-3; 7 positions match TRBD1. This CDR3 has 15 amino acids. J lost 2 bases, V lost 6 bases, and 8 bases had no gene match. Germline V gene lookup returns CDR1 SGHAT and CDR2 FQDESV (reference sequence). In DNA, the CDR3 is TGTGCCAGCAGTCTTACAGGGGTCTTCACAGATACGCAGTATTTT. The encoded protein is CASSLTGVFTDTQYF.

This clone has only a few counts. The V and J genes are TRBV4-2 and TRBJ1-2; no definite D call. Germline assignment: CDR1 LGHNA and CDR2 YNFKEQ. CDR3 size: 13 residues. Trimming removed 0 bases at V and 8 bases at J, with 10 bases between. The CDR3 nucleotides read TGTGCCAGCAGCCAAGATTTAGGGCCGGGCTACACCTTC. It codes for CASSQDLGPGYTF.

The J gene is TRBJ1-5, the V gene TRBV4-3, with 7 positions matching TRBD1. Germline CDR1 and CDR2: LGHNA and YSLEER. Trimming removed 0 bases from V and 1 base from J; junction bases left unmatched: 3. This CDR3 is built from 16 residues. The DNA for the CDR3 is TGCGCCAGCAGCCAAGATCACAGGGGAAGCAATCAGCCCCAGCATTTT. This translates into CASSQDHRGSNQPQHF.

This sequence joins TRBV19 and TRBJ1-2, with TRBD1 as a possible D gene (5 bases). This CDR3 has 14 residues. In germline, CDR1 is LNHDA, CDR2 SQIVND (reference sequence). Deletions cut 5 bases from V and 4 bases from J, with 14 bases between. The chain's CDR3 is CASSSRDLLYGYTF. The DNA of the CDR3 is TGTGCCAGTAGTTCCCGGGACCTTCTCTATGGCTACACCTTC.

This rearrangement joins TRBV7-3 to TRBJ2-7; 9 bases line up with TRBD2. The length of the CDR3 is 13 residues. Germline V gene lookup returns CDR1 SGHTA and CDR2 FQGTGA. Trimming took 5 bases from V and 7 from J; bases not matched to a gene: 6. In DNA form, the CDR3 reads TGTGCCAGCAGCCCCGAAAGCGGGGGGGAGCAGTACTTC. This encodes CASSPESGGEQYF.

The sample holds a few counts of this clone. The chain links TRBV4-2 to TRBJ2-5, with TRBD2 as a possible D gene (6 bases). The CDR3 has 14 amino acids. V lost 4 bases, J lost 3 bases, and 12 bases lay in between. Germline CDR1 LGHNA, CDR2 YNFKEQ. In DNA, the CDR3 is TGTGCCAGCAGCCTCCTGACGGGAGAAGAGACCCAGTACTTC. This gives the protein CASSLLTGEETQYF.

V gene TRBV19 combines with J gene TRBJ2-7; TRBD1 agrees at 10 bases. This CDR3 region has 14 residues. The ends lost 7 bases at V and 1 base at J; junction bases unmatched: 4. CDR1 and CDR2 (germline): LNHDA, SQIVND (reference sequence). CDR3: CASKRDRGSYEQYF. The CDR3 DNA reads as TGTGCCAGTAAGCGGGACAGGGGTTCCTACGAGCAGTACTTC.

This clone was counted a few times. This chain links TRBV18 with TRBJ2-7; 7 positions agree with TRBD1. The length of the CDR3 is 12 residues. Losses at the gene ends were 5 bases for V and 4 bases for J; bases not matched to a gene: 2. Germline assignment: CDR1 KGHSH and CDR2 LQKENI. The CDR3 region has the DNA TGTGCCAGCTCAACACAGGGGTACGAGCAGTACTTC. It is translated as CASSTQGYEQYF.

V and J are TRBV10-3 and TRBJ2-7, with D unresolved. Germline CDR1 and CDR2: ENHRY and SYGVKD. The CDR3 totals 13 residues. Trimming pared 0 bases from V and 3 bases from J, leaving 6 bases between. The CDR3 nucleotides read TGTGCCATCAGTGAGTCATCCTTCTACGAGCAGTACTTC. Protein product: CAISESSFYEQYF.

The chain joins TRBV5-6 to TRBJ1-5; no firm D call. The CDR3 loop spans 14 amino acids. V was trimmed by 2 bases and J by 3 bases, leaving 9 bases between them. Germline V gives CDR1 SGHDT, CDR2 YYEEEE. The CDR3 DNA follows: TGTGCCAGCAGCTTAGGCACACACAATCAGCCCCAGCATTTT. It codes for CASSLGTHNQPQHF. Supplemented by reference TRBV5-6 and TRBJ1-5, the full variable domain reads DAGVTQSPTHLIKTRGQQVTLRCSPKSGHDTVSWYQQALGQGPQFIFQYYEEEERQRGNFPDRFSGHQFPNYSSELNVNALLLGDSALYLCASSLGTHNQPQHFGDGTRLSIL.

V and J are TRBV30 and TRBJ1-1; TRBD1 is a possible D gene (6 bases). Trimming pared 2 bases from V and 1 base from J, leaving 17 bases between. CDR1 and CDR2 from the germline V gene are GTSNPN and SVGIG (reference sequence). The CDR3 spans 16 residues. The DNA for the CDR3 is TGTGCCTGGAGTCTAGGGGGTAGGAGAGAGAACACTGAAGCTTTCTTT. This sequence encodes CAWSLGGRRENTEAFF.

This clone was observed a handful of times. This chain uses TRBV12-5 with TRBJ1-1, with D uncertain. Germline lookup yields CDR1 LGHNT and CDR2 FRNRAP. There are 15 residues in the CDR3. V gave up 2 bases and J gave up 4 bases, with 14 bases separating them. The chain's CDR3 is CASGLSYVEGTEAFF. DNA for the CDR3: TGTGCTAGTGGTTTGTCCTATGTGGAGGGCACTGAAGCTTTCTTT.

The chain uses TRBV19 and TRBJ1-1; no clear D. Per germline, CDR1 LNHDA and CDR2 SQIVND (reference sequence). V was clipped by 2 bases and J by 2 bases, with 9 bases between them. The CDR3 has 14 residues. The CDR3 nucleotides read TGTGCCAGTAGTATAAGCATCCTTAACACTGAAGCTTTCTTT. It specifies CASSISILNTEAFF.

The J gene is TRBJ2-2, the V gene TRBV18; TRBD2 might be the D (5 bases). In germline, CDR1 is KGHSH, CDR2 LQKENI. This CDR3 region has 15 residues. Trimming shortened V by 5 bases and J by 2 bases, and 12 bases separated the two germline ends. Here the CDR3 reads CASSRNEGNTGELFF. The DNA of the CDR3 is TGTGCCAGCTCAAGAAACGAGGGTAACACCGGGGAGCTGTTTTTT.

The rearrangement uses TRBV11-3 and TRBJ2-7; 9 bases align to TRBD2. Germline V gene data show CDR1 as SGHNT and CDR2 as YENEEA. The CDR3 length is 15 residues. The V gene end was trimmed by 5 bases and the J gene end by 7 bases; junction bases not matched to a gene: 12. The CDR3 reads CASSASRGGPREQYF. Written as DNA, the CDR3 is TGTGCCAGCAGCGCCTCGCGGGGGGGGCCTCGTGAGCAGTACTTC.